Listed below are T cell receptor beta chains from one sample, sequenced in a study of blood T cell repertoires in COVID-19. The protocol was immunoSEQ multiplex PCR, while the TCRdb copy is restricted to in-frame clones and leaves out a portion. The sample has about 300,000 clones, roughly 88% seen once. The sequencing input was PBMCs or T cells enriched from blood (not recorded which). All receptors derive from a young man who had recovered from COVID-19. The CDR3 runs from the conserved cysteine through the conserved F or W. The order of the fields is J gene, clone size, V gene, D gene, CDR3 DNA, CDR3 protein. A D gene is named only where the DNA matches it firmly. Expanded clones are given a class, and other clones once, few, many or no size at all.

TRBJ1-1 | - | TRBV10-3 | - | TGTGCCATCAGTGAGTCTGGCAGTTTGAACACTGAAGCTTTCTTT | CAISESGSLNTEAFF
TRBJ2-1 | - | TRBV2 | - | TGTGCCAGCAGAATATACAATGAGCAGTTCTTC | CASRIYNEQFF
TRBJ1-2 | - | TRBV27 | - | TGTGCCAGCAGTTCGATGTACAGGGTCTATGGCTACACCTTC | CASSSMYRVYGYTF
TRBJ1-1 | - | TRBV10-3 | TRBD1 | TGTGCCATCAGTGAGCATGATCAGGGGGCCGGGAACACTGAAGCTTTCTTT | CAISEHDQGAGNTEAFF
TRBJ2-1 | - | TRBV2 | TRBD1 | TGTGCCAGCACCCAAGACAGGGTCGTAGGCAATGAGCAGTTCTTC | CASTQDRVVGNEQFF
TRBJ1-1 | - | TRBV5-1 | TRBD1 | TGCGCCAGCGCTATACAGGGGGTGGACACTGAAGCTTTCTTT | CASAIQGVDTEAFF
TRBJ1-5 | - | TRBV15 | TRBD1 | TGTGCCACCAGCAGAGGGACAGGGGGGCTGTCCGTTCAGCCCCAGCATTTT | CATSRGTGGLSVQPQHF
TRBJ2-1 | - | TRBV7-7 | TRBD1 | TGTGCTAGCAGCTCGAGTGGACAGGGGAAGAGAGATGAGCAGTTCTTC | CASSSSGQGKRDEQFF
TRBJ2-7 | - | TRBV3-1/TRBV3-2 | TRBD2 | TGTGCCAGCAGCCAAGATCCCTCTGGTAGCGGGGGAGCCTACGAGCAGTACTTC | CASSQDPSGSGGAYEQYF
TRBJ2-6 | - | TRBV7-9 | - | TGTGCCAGCAGCCTTTCAGGGGCCTCCGGGGCCAACGTCCTGACTTTC | CASSLSGASGANVLTF
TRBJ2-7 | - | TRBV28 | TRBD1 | TGTGCCAGCAAATTACAGGGGTACGAGCAGTACTTC | CASKLQGYEQYF
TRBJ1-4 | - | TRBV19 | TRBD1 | TGTGCCAGTACCGATACAGGGGAGGCTAATGAAAAACTGTTTTTT | CASTDTGEANEKLFF
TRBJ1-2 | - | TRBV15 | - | TGTGCCACCAGGCCGGACAACACTAACTATGGCTACACCTTC | CATRPDNTNYGYTF
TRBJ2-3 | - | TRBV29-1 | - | TGCAGCGTCGCGGGTATCAACTTCTACACAGATACGCAGTATTTT | CSVAGINFYTDTQYF
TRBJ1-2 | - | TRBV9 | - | TGTGCCAGCAGTTCGGCAGGAGGGCGCGCTGGCTACACCTTC | CASSSAGGRAGYTF
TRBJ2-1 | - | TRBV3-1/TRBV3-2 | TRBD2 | TGTGCCAGCAGCCTAAGATTGGGCGGGGGGGCATTAGATGAGCAGTTCTTC | CASSLRLGGGALDEQFF
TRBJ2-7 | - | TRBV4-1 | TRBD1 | TGCGCCAGCAGCCCTAGCGGACAGGGGTTGTACGAGCAGTACTTC | CASSPSGQGLYEQYF
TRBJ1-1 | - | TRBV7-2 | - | TGTGCCAGCAGCCCCCGCTCTCGGATCGGGGGTGTCACTGAAGCTTTCTTT | CASSPRSRIGGVTEAFF
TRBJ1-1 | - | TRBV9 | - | TGTGCCAGCAGCGTAGGGACAATTGGTACCACTGAAGCTTTCTTT | CASSVGTIGTTEAFF
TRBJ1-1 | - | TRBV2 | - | TGTGCCAGCAGATTGGACAGACAGACGAACACTGAAGCTTTCTTT | CASRLDRQTNTEAFF
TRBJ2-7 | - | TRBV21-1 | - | TGTGCCAGCAGCAAAGCCAAGGGGGACACCTACGAGCAGTACTTC | CASSKAKGDTYEQYF
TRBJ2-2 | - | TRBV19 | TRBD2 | TGTGCCAGTAGTATCTCCCTAGCGGGGGCGAACACCGGGGAGCTGTTTTTT | CASSISLAGANTGELFF
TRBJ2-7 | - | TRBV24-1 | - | TGTGCCACCAGTGTGGCACAGGGAGGGGGCGAGCAGTACTTC | CATSVAQGGGEQYF
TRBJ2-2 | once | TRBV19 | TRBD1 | TGTGCCAGTACCTTGGACAGGGTTAAGGACACCGGGGAGCTGTTTTTT | CASTLDRVKDTGELFF